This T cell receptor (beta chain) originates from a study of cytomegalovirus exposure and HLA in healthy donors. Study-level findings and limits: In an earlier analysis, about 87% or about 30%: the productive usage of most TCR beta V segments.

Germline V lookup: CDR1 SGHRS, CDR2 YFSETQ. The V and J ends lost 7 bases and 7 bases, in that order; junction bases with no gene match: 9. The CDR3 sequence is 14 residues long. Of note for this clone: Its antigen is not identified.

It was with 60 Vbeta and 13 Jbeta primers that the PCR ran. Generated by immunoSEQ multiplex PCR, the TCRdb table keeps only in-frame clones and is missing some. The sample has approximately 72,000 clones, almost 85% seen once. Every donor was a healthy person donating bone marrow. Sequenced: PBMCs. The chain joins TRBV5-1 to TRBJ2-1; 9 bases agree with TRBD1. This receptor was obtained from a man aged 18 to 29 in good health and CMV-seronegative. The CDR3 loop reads CASGKGQGWNEQFF. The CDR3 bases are TGCGCCAGCGGCAAGGGACAGGGCTGGAATGAGCAGTTCTTC.